These 19 T cell receptor beta chains came from one sample sequenced in a study of technical replicates of blood from a few donors. Generated by immunoSEQ multiplex PCR, the TCRdb table keeps only in-frame clones and is missing some. Of 65,000 to 80,000 clones detected, approximately 98% appear once; the ten largest clones hold over 0.2%. Sequenced input: T cells isolated from PBMCs. The receptors here all came from a human donor in good health.

V and J are TRBV2 and TRBJ2-3; perhaps TRBD2 as D (6 bases). This CDR3 has 16 amino acids. V was shortened by 2 bases and J by 0 bases, with 12 bases between the two germline ends. Germline CDR1 reads SNHLY; CDR2 reads FYNNEI. The CDR3 loop is CASSETRAGSTDTQYF. CDR3 nucleotide sequence: TGTGCCAGCAGTGAAACGCGGGCGGGGAGCACAGATACGCAGTATTTT.

The chain is built from TRBV6-5 and TRBJ1-2, with no clear D. Germline V CDR1 and CDR2: MNHEY, SVGAGI. The CDR3 extends over 13 amino acids. V was shortened by 2 bases and J by 4 bases, with 8 bases between the two germline ends. Written as DNA, the CDR3 is TGTGCCAGCAGTTACGTCATCGGCTATGGCTACACCTTC. It codes for CASSYVIGYGYTF.

The rearrangement joins TRBV6-6 to TRBJ1-3, with D maybe TRBD1 (6 bases). CDR1 MNHNY and CDR2 SVGAGI come from the germline V gene (reference sequence). Trimming took off 1 base at V and 4 bases at J, with 11 bases between the two ends. The CDR3 runs to 15 residues. The DNA for the CDR3 is TGTGCCAGCAGTTACTTGCAGGGGTCGGGAAACACCATATATTTT. Its translation is CASSYLQGSGNTIYF.

V and J are TRBV5-4 and TRBJ2-1; maybe TRBD1 (5 bases). Per germline, CDR1 SGHNT and CDR2 YYREEE (reference sequence). The CDR3 has 20 amino acids. Trimming removed 4 bases at V and 4 bases at J, with 30 bases between. The CDR3 DNA reads as TGTGCCAGCAGCGGAGAGGCGCCTGCAGGGCTTATCGGGCCATACAATGAGCAGTTCTTC. Protein: CASSGEAPAGLIGPYNEQFF.

J is TRBJ2-7 and V is TRBV7-2, with 11 positions matching TRBD2. Per germline, CDR1 SGHTA and CDR2 FQGNSA. The CDR3 contains 15 residues. With V trimmed by 2 bases and J by 4 bases, 4 bases remained unmatched. The CDR3 spells CASSLRLAGSYEQYF. CDR3 sequence (DNA): TGTGCCAGCAGCTTACGACTAGCGGGATCGTACGAGCAGTACTTC.

The rearrangement links TRBV6-5 to TRBJ2-7; a possible D gene is TRBD2 (5 bases). CDR3 length: 13 amino acids. Between the trimmed V and J ends, which lost 0 bases and 5 bases, there was a span of 8 bases. Per the germline V gene, CDR1 is MNHEY and CDR2 is SVGAGI. The CDR3 sequence is CASSYSRVDEQYF. The CDR3 bases are TGTGCCAGCAGTTACTCGAGGGTGGACGAGCAGTACTTC.

V is TRBV7-6 and J is TRBJ2-3, with 13 bases aligning to TRBD2. Germline CDR1 and CDR2: SGHVS and FNYEAQ. With V trimmed by 5 bases and J by 3 bases, 5 bases remained unmatched. CDR3 length: 16 residues. CDR3 residues: CASSLTSGRYTDTQYF. The CDR3 DNA is TGTGCCAGCAGCCTGACTAGCGGGAGGTATACAGATACGCAGTATTTT. The full variable domain, rest sourced from reference TRBV7-6 and TRBJ2-3, is GAGVSQSPRYKVTKRGQDVALRCDPISGHVSLYWYRQALGQGPEFLTYFNYEAQQDKSGLPNDRFSAERPEGSISTLTIQRTEQRDSAMYRCASSLTSGRYTDTQYFGPGTRLTVL.

This rearrangement joins TRBV7-3 to TRBJ1-1, with D perhaps TRBD1 (5 bases). CDR3 size: 14 residues. Looked up from germline, CDR1 is SGHTA and CDR2 is FQGTGA. Trimming removed 2 bases at V and 4 bases at J, with 11 bases between. CDR3 nucleotides: TGTGCCAGCAGCTTATCTCGGCAGGGCACTGAAGCTTTCTTT. The encoded protein is CASSLSRQGTEAFF.

The chain links TRBV7-9 to TRBJ2-1; tentatively, D is TRBD2 (5 bases). The V end lost 5 bases, the J end lost 8 bases, and 28 bases lay between the germline ends. This CDR3 region has 18 residues. Germline V gene data show CDR1 as SEHNR and CDR2 as FQNEAQ (reference sequence). CDR3 sequence: CASSPSLPSPESEDEQFF. The CDR3 nucleotides are TGTGCCAGCAGCCCCTCTTTGCCTTCCCCCGAATCGGAGGATGAGCAGTTCTTC.

The rearrangement links TRBV28 to TRBJ2-3, with TRBD2 matching 7 bases. Germline V lookup: CDR1 MDHEN, CDR2 SYDVKM. CDR3 size: 13 residues. V trimming: 2 bases; J trimming: 7 bases; junction bases outside the gene matches: 3. The CDR3 DNA reads as TGTGCCAGCAGTTTAGCGGGAGTCAATACGCAGTATTTT. Its protein is CASSLAGVNTQYF.

J is TRBJ2-2 and V is TRBV10-1; 8 nucleotides agree with TRBD2. CDR3 length equals 19 residues. From germline, CDR1 is WNHNN and CDR2 SYGVQD (reference sequence). V shed 3 bases, J shed 0 bases, and the junction held 12 bases outside the gene matches. CDR3 coding DNA: TGCGCCAGCAGTGATTCGGTGGTAGCGGGACCGACGAACACCGGGGAGCTGTTTTTT. This gives the protein CASSDSVVAGPTNTGELFF.

On this clone: At the DNA level, this CDR3 is encoded by other sequences in the same sample as well. The gene calls are TRBV9 and TRBJ1-2; D ambiguous. The germline CDR1 and CDR2 sequences are SGDLS and YYNGEE. V was cut by 0 bases and J by 4 bases, with 4 bases left in between. The CDR3 has 12 residues. This CDR3 reads CASSVGLYGYTF. For the CDR3, the DNA is TGTGCCAGCAGCGTAGGACTCTATGGCTACACCTTC.

The rearrangement uses TRBV11-3 and TRBJ2-3, with 9 positions matching TRBD1. CDR1 is SGHNT and CDR2 is YENEEA in the germline V gene. CDR3 length: 17 residues. The V segment lost 3 bases and the J segment 4 bases; nucleotides outside the gene matches: 11. The DNA for the CDR3 is TGTGCCAGCAGCTTCGGACAGGGGCAGGTTCTTCCAGATACGCAGTATTTT. Its translation: CASSFGQGQVLPDTQYF.

The gene calls are TRBV6-6 and TRBJ1-2; TRBD1 is a possible D gene (6 bases). CDR1 MNHNY and CDR2 SVGAGI come from the germline V gene (reference sequence). CDR3 length: 12 residues. V lost 4 bases, J lost 5 bases, and 8 bases lay in between. This chain's CDR3 is CASSSTGYGYTF. The CDR3, as DNA: TGTGCCAGCAGTTCCACAGGGTATGGCTACACCTTC.

The chain joins TRBV7-2 to TRBJ2-3; weak D call: TRBD2 (5 bases). Trimming left V 0 bases short and J 4 bases short, with 8 bases between. Germline V gene sequence: CDR1 SGHTA, CDR2 FQGNSA. This CDR3 spans 14 amino acids. CDR3 loop: CASSLAGVPDTQYF. The CDR3 DNA is TGTGCCAGCAGCTTAGCGGGAGTGCCAGATACGCAGTATTTT.

The CDR3 region has the DNA TGTGCCAGCAGCCGGGATTCTAGCACAGATACGCAGTATTTT. Its protein product is CASSRDSSTDTQYF. The chain is built from TRBV9 and TRBJ2-3; tentatively, D is TRBD2 (5 bases). Between the trimmed V and J ends, which lost 4 bases and 0 bases, there was a span of 9 bases. The germline gives CDR1 SGDLS, CDR2 YYNGEE. The CDR3 runs to 14 residues.

This clone was observed a single time. The chain combines TRBV14 with TRBJ1-5; 8 bases fit TRBD1. V lost 5 bases, J lost 6 bases, and 3 bases stayed unmatched. Looked up from germline, CDR1 is SGHDN and CDR2 is FVKESK. The CDR3 spans 13 residues. CDR3 protein: CASSKTGGQPQHF. Written as DNA, the CDR3 is TGTGCCAGCAGCAAAACAGGGGGTCAGCCCCAGCATTTT.

This clone was seen just once. The chain uses TRBV7-9 and TRBJ2-3; D not resolved. The length of the CDR3 is 12 residues. Trimming left V 5 bases short and J 2 bases short, with 5 bases between. Per the germline V gene, CDR1 is SEHNR and CDR2 is FQNEAQ (reference sequence). CDR3 nucleotide sequence: TGTGCCAGCAGCCGAGCCACAGATACGCAGTATTTT. Protein: CASSRATDTQYF.

V and J are TRBV19 and TRBJ1-4; D might be TRBD1 (5 bases). V lost 5 bases and J lost 8, with 24 bases in between. There are 17 residues in the CDR3. Germline loops: CDR1 LNHDA, CDR2 SQIVND (reference sequence). CDR3 amino acids: CASSLRGQRNMGEKLFF. In DNA, the CDR3 is TGTGCCAGTAGTCTTCGCGGACAAAGGAATATGGGAGAAAAACTGTTTTTT.